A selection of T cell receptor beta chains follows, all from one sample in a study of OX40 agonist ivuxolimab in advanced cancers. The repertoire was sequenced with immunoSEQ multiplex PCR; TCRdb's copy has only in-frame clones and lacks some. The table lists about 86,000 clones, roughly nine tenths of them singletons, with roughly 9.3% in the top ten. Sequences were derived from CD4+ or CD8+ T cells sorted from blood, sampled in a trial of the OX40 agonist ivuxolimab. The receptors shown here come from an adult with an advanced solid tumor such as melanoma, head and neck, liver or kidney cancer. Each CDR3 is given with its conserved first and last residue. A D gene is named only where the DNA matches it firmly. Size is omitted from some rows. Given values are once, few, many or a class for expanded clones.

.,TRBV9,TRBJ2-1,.,CASSVVGLHNEQFF,TGTGCCAGCAGCGTAGTAGGCCTCCACAATGAGCAGTTCTTC
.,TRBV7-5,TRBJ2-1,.,CARSLARPKGAHGPLHNEQFF,TGTGCCAGAAGCTTAGCGCGACCGAAGGGGGCGCATGGTCCCCTGCACAATGAGCAGTTCTTC
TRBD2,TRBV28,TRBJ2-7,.,CASSLRLAGGNWEQYF,TGTGCCAGCAGTTTAAGACTAGCGGGGGGGAACTGGGAGCAGTACTTC
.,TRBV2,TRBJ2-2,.,CASSPTRPDTGELFF,TGTGCCAGCAGTCCGACTAGGCCCGACACCGGGGAGCTGTTTTTT
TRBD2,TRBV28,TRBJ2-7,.,CASRSGTVDTYEQYF,TGTGCCAGCAGGAGCGGGACGGTAGATACCTACGAGCAGTACTTC
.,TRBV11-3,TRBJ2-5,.,CASSLWAGMGQETQYF,TGTGCCAGCAGCTTATGGGCAGGTATGGGTCAGGAGACCCAGTACTTC
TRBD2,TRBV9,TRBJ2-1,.,CASSEGLAQYNEQFF,TGTGCCAGCAGCGAGGGACTAGCGCAGTACAATGAGCAGTTCTTC
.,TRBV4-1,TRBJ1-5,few,CASSQAGDKPQHF,TGCGCCAGCAGCCAAGCGGGGGATAAGCCCCAGCATTTT
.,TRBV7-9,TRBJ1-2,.,CASSIGENYGYTF,TGTGCCAGCAGCATCGGGGAAAACTATGGCTACACCTTC
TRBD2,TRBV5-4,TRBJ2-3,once,CASSLAGTRTDTQYF,TGTGCCAGCAGCTTGGCGGGGACTAGGACAGATACGCAGTATTTT
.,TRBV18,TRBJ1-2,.,CASSPPSTNYGYTF,TGTGCCAGCTCACCACCGAGTACTAACTATGGCTACACCTTC
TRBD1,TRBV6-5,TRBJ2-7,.,CASSYSQGYEQYF,TGTGCCAGCAGTTACTCACAGGGGTACGAGCAGTACTTC
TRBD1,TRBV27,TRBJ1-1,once,CASRRGTVNTEAFF,TGTGCCAGCAGAAGAGGGACAGTGAACACTGAAGCTTTCTTT
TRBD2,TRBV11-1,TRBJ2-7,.,CASSRGGVALNEQYF,TGTGCCAGCAGCCGCGGGGGGGTAGCGTTGAACGAGCAGTACTTC
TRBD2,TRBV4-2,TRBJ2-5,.,CASSPILAGGNQETQYF,TGTGCCAGCAGCCCCATTTTAGCGGGAGGTAACCAAGAGACCCAGTACTTC
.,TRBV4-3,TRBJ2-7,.,CASSQDLREQYF,TGCGCCAGCAGCCAAGATCTAAGGGAGCAGTACTTC
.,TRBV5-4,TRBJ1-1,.,CASSSLGRNTEAFF,TGTGCCAGCAGCTCCCTCGGAAGGAACACTGAAGCTTTCTTT
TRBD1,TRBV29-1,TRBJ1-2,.,CSVDRQGTTYGYTF,TGCAGCGTTGACCGACAGGGGACTACCTATGGCTACACCTTC
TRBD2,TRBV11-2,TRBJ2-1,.,CASSAKGEAGPYNEQFF,TGTGCCAGCAGCGCCAAAGGGGAAGCGGGACCCTACAATGAGCAGTTCTTC
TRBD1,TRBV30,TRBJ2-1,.,CAWDRGLNNEQFF,TGTGCCTGGGACAGGGGGCTGAACAATGAGCAGTTCTTC
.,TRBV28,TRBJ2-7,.,CASSLGGVLNEQYF,TGTGCCAGCAGTTTGGGCGGGGTGCTGAACGAGCAGTACTTC
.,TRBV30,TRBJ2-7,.,CAWSTLTGPYEQYF,TGTGCCTGGAGTACCCTGACTGGCCCCTACGAGCAGTACTTC
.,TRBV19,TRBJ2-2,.,CASSSRHNTGELFF,TGTGCCAGTAGTAGTAGACACAACACCGGGGAGCTGTTTTTT
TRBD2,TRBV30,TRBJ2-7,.,CAWSQRASGRVGEQYF,TGTGCCTGGAGTCAACGGGCTAGCGGGAGGGTAGGCGAGCAGTACTTC
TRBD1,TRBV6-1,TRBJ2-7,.,CASSDGQGYEQYF,TGTGCCAGCAGTGATGGACAGGGCTACGAGCAGTACTTC
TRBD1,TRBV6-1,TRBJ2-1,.,CASTYRGPSYNEQFF,TGTGCCAGCACCTACAGGGGGCCCTCCTACAATGAGCAGTTCTTC